A selection of T cell receptor beta chains follows, all from one sample in a study of CD8 T cells in ankylosing spondylitis. TCRdb redid the calling of the 5' RACE reads with MiXCR, one entry per CDR3 protein. The sample carries about 160,000 distinct CDR3 sequences, 15% to 20% recorded once. The specimen sequenced was blood, either unsorted or a sorted T cell fraction (not recorded which). These receptors were taken from a male donor with ankylosing spondylitis or in good health (not recorded which). Both conserved end residues are part of each CDR3. The D gene is left open where the match is weak. Part of the rows lack a size; the others show once, few, many or a class for expanded clones.

clone_size d_call j_call v_call cdr3_nt cdr3_aa
many . TRBJ1-5 TRBV27 TGTGCCAGCAGTTTCCGAAGAGGGGACAATCAGCCCCAGCATTTT CASSFRRGDNQPQHF
. . TRBJ2-2 TRBV28 TGTGCCAGCAGGGACGGGACCGACACCGGGGAGCTGTTTTTT CASRDGTDTGELFF
many . TRBJ2-3 TRBV5-1 TGCGCCAGCAGCTTGGGACAGGCAAACACAGATACGCAGTATTTT CASSLGQANTDTQYF
. . TRBJ2-2 TRBV5-1 TGCGCCACAAACCCGGGGACGAACACCGGGGAGCTGTTTTTT CATNPGTNTGELFF
many TRBD1 TRBJ1-1 TRBV28 TGTGCCAGCAGTTTTACCCTCCGGGACAGGAACACTGAAGCTTTCTTT CASSFTLRDRNTEAFF
few . TRBJ1-1 TRBV7-9 TGTGCCAGCAGCCAGAGGAACACTGAAGCTTTCTTT CASSQRNTEAFF
. . TRBJ2-7 TRBV5-1 TGCGCCAGCAGCCAGATGACAGGAACCTACGAGCAGTACTTC CASSQMTGTYEQYF
. TRBD1 TRBJ1-2 TRBV6-5 TGTGCCAGCAGTGATCAGGGGGCAAGAGGCTACACCTTC CASSDQGARGYTF
many TRBD1 TRBJ2-5 TRBV5-1 TGCGCCAGCAGCTACGGACAGGGACCAATCCAAGAGACCCAGTACTTC CASSYGQGPIQETQYF
. TRBD1 TRBJ1-1 TRBV28 TGTGCCAGCAGGAAACCCGGGACAGGGAACACTGAAGCTTTCTTT CASRKPGTGNTEAFF
many . TRBJ1-5 TRBV20-1 TGCAGTGCTCAGGCCCAACAGGGTAGGATCGTGCCCCAGCATTTT CSAQAQQGRIVPQHF
many . TRBJ2-7 TRBV12-3/TRBV12-4 TGTGCCAGCAGTTTCGGGGGAGGAACCGAGCAGTACTTC CASSFGGGTEQYF
many . TRBJ2-2 TRBV12-3/TRBV12-4 TGTGCCAGCAGTTTTACCTCCCCCGGGGAGCTGTTTTTT CASSFTSPGELFF
many . TRBJ2-5 TRBV5-5 TGTGCCAGCAGCTTGGACACCAGGGAGACCCAGTACTTC CASSLDTRETQYF
many . TRBJ2-3 TRBV10-3 TGTGCCATCACGATCACGGGGGCCGGGGCAGATACGCAGTATTTT CAITITGAGADTQYF
. . TRBJ2-2 TRBV5-4 TGTGCCAGCAGCCAACCCTGGGACGGGGAGCTGTTTTTT CASSQPWDGELFF
. TRBD1 TRBJ1-2 TRBV7-2 TGTGCCAGCAGCCGACAGGGAAACTTGGAAGGCTACACCTTC CASSRQGNLEGYTF
. . TRBJ1-5 TRBV18 TGTGCCAGCGACGCGGGCCAGGGGTTGTTTCAGCCCCAGCATTTT CASDAGQGLFQPQHF
many . TRBJ1-1 TRBV10-3 TGTGCCATCAGCCCAGGGATAATAAACACTGAAGCTTTCTTT CAISPGIINTEAFF
few TRBD2 TRBJ2-2 TRBV7-9 TGTGCCAGCAGCTTAAACAGCGGGAGTTATGCCGGGGAGCTGTTTTTT CASSLNSGSYAGELFF
many TRBD1 TRBJ2-2 TRBV19 TGTGCCAGTAGTAGGGACAGGGGAATCGGGGAGCTGTTTTTT CASSRDRGIGELFF
. TRBD2 TRBJ2-2 TRBV27 TGTGCCAGCAGTCCATCCCCCGTGAGGGGAGATAGCGGGAGCGCCGGGGAGCTGTTTTTT CASSPSPVRGDSGSAGELFF
. . TRBJ2-1 TRBV7-2 TGTACCAGCAGCCCCGGAGGGTTGCAGTTCTTC CTSSPGGLQFF
. . TRBJ1-1 TRBV28 TGTGCCAGCAGTCGAGGGGAAGCTTTCTTT CASSRGEAFF
few TRBD1 TRBJ2-3 TRBV6-1 TGTGCCAGCAGAAAACAGGGGGCGCGCACAGATACGCAGTATTTT CASRKQGARTDTQYF
few . TRBJ1-1 TRBV28 TGTGCCAGCAGTTTAAGGCAAACTGAAGCTTTCTTT CASSLRQTEAFF
. TRBD2 TRBJ2-1 TRBV5-1 TGCGCCAGCAGCTGGAGGACTAGCGGGGGCAACAATGAGCAGTTCTTC CASSWRTSGGNNEQFF
few . TRBJ1-1 TRBV28 TGTGCCAGCAGTTTCGCGGTGGGGGGCACTGAAGCTTTCTTT CASSFAVGGTEAFF
. . TRBJ2-3 TRBV10-3 TGTGCCATCAGTGAGTCGAAGAGCACAGGGATAACGGATACGCAGTATTTT CAISESKSTGITDTQYF
many . TRBJ1-1 TRBV10-1 TGCGCCAGCAGTGACAACCTCGGGGTTGAAGCTTTCTTT CASSDNLGVEAFF
many TRBD1 TRBJ2-7 TRBV20-1 TGCAGTGCTAGAGGCCCGGGACAGGGACACTACGAGCAGTACTTC CSARGPGQGHYEQYF
many TRBD2 TRBJ2-7 TRBV6-1 TGTGCCAGCAGGAGGACTAGCGGGAGCTACGAGCAGTACTTC CASRRTSGSYEQYF
many TRBD2 TRBJ2-1 TRBV5-1 TGCGCCAGCAGCCTCGGGACTAGCGAGTACAATGAGCAGTTCTTC CASSLGTSEYNEQFF
many . TRBJ2-1 TRBV5-6 TGTGCCAGCAGCTTCCTACTAGACTCCAATGAGCAGTTCTTC CASSFLLDSNEQFF
. . TRBJ2-7 TRBV27 TGTGCCAGCAGTTTAGGGACAAACCCCCCGTACTTC CASSLGTNPPYF
few . TRBJ2-7 TRBV18 TGTGCCAGCCAGCCCTTAGCGGGACAGAGCTCCTACGAGCAGTACTTC CASQPLAGQSSYEQYF
. . TRBJ2-3 TRBV2 TGTGCCAGCAGGGGGGGACAATCGGATACGCAGTATTTT CASRGGQSDTQYF
few TRBD1 TRBJ2-1 TRBV6-1 TGTGCCAGCAGTCAAGGGACAGGGGTCTACAATGAGCAGTTCTTC CASSQGTGVYNEQFF
. TRBD1 TRBJ1-1 TRBV10-3 TGTGCCATCAAGGGGGGGGGCAGGGGGCGGACTGAAGCTTTCTTT CAIKGGGRGRTEAFF
. TRBD1 TRBJ2-7 TRBV7-2 TGTGCCAGCAGCCCGTCGGGACAGCCCTACGAGCAGTACTTC CASSPSGQPYEQYF
many . TRBJ2-1 TRBV20-1 TGCAGTGCCAGACCAGGGGTCGGCAATGAGCAGTTCTTC CSARPGVGNEQFF
many . TRBJ1-1 TRBV29-1 TGCAGCGTTGAAAACCCCCTGAACACTGAAGCTTTCTTT CSVENPLNTEAFF
many TRBD2 TRBJ2-3 TRBV20-1 TGCAGTGCTAGATTAGGGAGTAGCGGGGGAACCTTT CSARLGSSGGTF
. TRBD2 TRBJ2-3 TRBV20-1 TGCAGTGCTAGAGTCGGTAGCGGGATTTTCACAGATACGCAGTATTTT CSARVGSGIFTDTQYF
. TRBD2 TRBJ2-3 TRBV24-1 TGTGCCACCAGTGATTTAGGACTAGCGGAAAACACAGATACGCAGTATTTT CATSDLGLAENTDTQYF
once TRBD2 TRBJ2-1 TRBV4-1 TGCGCCAGCAGCCTTCGGATAGCGGGAGGGCCGTACAATGAGCAGTTCTTC CASSLRIAGGPYNEQFF
few TRBD1 TRBJ2-7 TRBV6-5 TGTGCCAGCAGTTTCACCACGGGACAGACCCTGAGCTCCTACGAGCAGTACTTC CASSFTTGQTLSSYEQYF
few . TRBJ1-3 TRBV4-1 TGCGCCAGCAGCCAAGAGGGAAACACCATATATTTT CASSQEGNTIYF
many . TRBJ1-5 TRBV15 TGTGCCACCAGCAGAGATACGGGGTCGCCCCAGCATTTT CATSRDTGSPQHF